One and the same sample provided the 30 T cell receptor beta chains below, sequenced in a study of T cell clones after liver transplantation. Here immunoSEQ multiplex PCR was the method, and the copy in TCRdb shows in-frame clones only, minus some. The sample holds roughly 120,000 clones, less than 95% seen once. Sequenced material: CD4+ T cells from blood, taken 12 months after liver transplant. The receptors originated from a human patient who received a liver transplant. Some T cells may arise from the graft donor.

V and J are TRBV7-8 and TRBJ2-5; D is possibly TRBD1 (5 bases). The germline CDR1 and CDR2 sequences are SGHVS and FQNEAQ. The V gene lost 7 bases and the J gene lost 5 bases, with 17 bases spanning the gap. CDR3 size: 14 residues. The chain's CDR3 is CASTQTDIMETQYF. CDR3 DNA sequence: TGTGCCAGCACCCAAACGGACATAATGGAGACCCAGTACTTC.

This chain joins TRBV7-9 and TRBJ2-1; perhaps TRBD2 as D (6 bases). This CDR3 spans 15 amino acids. V was trimmed by 5 bases and J by 3 bases, leaving 14 bases between them. Germline CDR1 and CDR2: SEHNR and FQNEAQ (reference sequence). The CDR3 DNA sequence: TGTGCCAGCAGCGCAACTAGCCCCCGCTACAATGAGCAGTTCTTC. It translates to CASSATSPRYNEQFF.

The chain employs TRBV19 and TRBJ1-3; D is perhaps TRBD1 (5 bases). The CDR3 is 13 amino acids. CDR1 is LNHDA and CDR2 is SQIVND in the germline V gene (reference sequence). V lost 8 bases to trimming and J lost 4 bases, with 12 bases between them. The CDR3 bases are TGTGCCAGTGGGACGGGCAGGGGAAACACCATATATTTT. Translated: CASGTGRGNTIYF.

The J gene is TRBJ2-6, the V gene TRBV11-2; 7 bases line up with TRBD1. V dropped 4 bases and J dropped 1; count of bases not matched to a gene: 10. The CDR3 loop spans 18 amino acids. Germline assignment: CDR1 SGHAT and CDR2 FQNNGV. CDR3 bases: TGTGCCAGCAGCTCACTCCGGGACAGAGATTCTGGGGCCAACGTCCTGACTTTC. Amino acid sequence: CASSSLRDRDSGANVLTF.

The rearrangement uses TRBV7-8 and TRBJ2-2, with 9 positions matching TRBD1. Losses at the gene ends were 5 bases for V and 4 bases for J; bases not matched to a gene: 8. CDR3 size: 16 residues. In germline, CDR1 is SGHVS, CDR2 FQNEAQ. CDR3 nucleotides: TGTGCCAGCAGCCCGGGACAGGGCTTTGGCACCGGGGAGCTGTTTTTT. Protein: CASSPGQGFGTGELFF.

The chain carries TRBV10-3 and TRBJ2-3; 8 bases align to TRBD2. Germline loops: CDR1 ENHRY, CDR2 SYGVKD. V dropped 8 bases and J dropped 4; count of bases not matched to a gene: 2. CDR3 length: 12 residues. CDR3 amino acids: CAIAGGADTQYF. CDR3 bases: TGTGCCATCGCGGGGGGCGCAGATACGCAGTATTTT.

The rearrangement uses TRBV27 and TRBJ1-5, with 8 bases identical to TRBD1. Per the germline V gene, CDR1 is MNHEY and CDR2 is SMNVEV (reference sequence). Trimming at V came to 6 bases and at J to 6 bases, leaving 10 bases not matched to a gene. The CDR3 runs to 15 residues. The CDR3 region has the DNA TGTGCCAGCAGGCTGAATCAGGGGGCAGGTCAGCCCCAGCATTTT. The encoded protein is CASRLNQGAGQPQHF.

This chain connects TRBV7-3 to TRBJ2-3; the D gene could be TRBD1 or TRBD2 (6 bases each). Trimming pared 8 bases from V and 2 bases from J, leaving 14 bases between. The CDR3 covers 14 residues. From germline, CDR1 is SGHTA and CDR2 FQGTGA. For the CDR3, the DNA is TGTGCCAGCGGGAACAGGGAGGCCACAGATACGCAGTATTTT. Its translation is CASGNREATDTQYF.

This clone was detected only once. This chain joins TRBV2 and TRBJ2-1; D could derive from TRBD1 or TRBD2 (5 bases each). Per germline, CDR1 SNHLY and CDR2 FYNNEI. Trimming shortened V by 8 bases and J by 2 bases, and 16 bases separated the two germline ends. This CDR3 has 15 residues. CDR3 residues: CASSFRDPPYNEQFF. In DNA, the CDR3 is TGTGCCAGCTCCTTCCGGGACCCCCCCTACAATGAGCAGTTCTTC. Supplemented by reference TRBV2 and TRBJ2-1, the full variable domain reads EPEVTQTPSHQVTQMGQEVILRCVPISNHLYFYWYRQILGQKVEFLVSFYNNEISEKSEIFDDQFSVERPDGSNFTLKIRSTKLEDSAMYFCASSFRDPPYNEQFFGPGTRLTVL.

CDR3 sequence (DNA): TGTGCCAGCAGCTTAGCCAGGGATCATGAAAAACTGTTTTTT. This sequence encodes CASSLARDHEKLFF. V usage is TRBV11-3 and J usage is TRBJ1-4; possibly TRBD1 for D (5 bases). The CDR3 has 14 amino acids. The V end lost 1 base, the J end lost 6 bases, and 9 bases lay between the germline ends. Germline assignment: CDR1 SGHNT and CDR2 YENEEA.

This rearrangement joins TRBV7-6 to TRBJ2-7; D remains unclear. Germline CDR1 and CDR2: SGHVS and FNYEAQ. The V gene lost 1 base and the J gene lost 5 bases, with 9 bases spanning the gap. The CDR3 sequence is 13 residues long. In nucleotides, the CDR3 is TGTGCCAGCAGCTTAGGGAACCTGGACGAGCAGTACTTC. It codes for CASSLGNLDEQYF.

The J gene is TRBJ2-7, the V gene TRBV30, with D unclear. The V gene lost 2 bases and the J gene lost 7 bases, with 9 bases spanning the gap. Germline V gene lookup returns CDR1 GTSNPN and CDR2 SVGIG (reference sequence). The CDR3 totals 11 residues. As DNA, the CDR3 is TGTGCCTGGAGTACGGGCCCGGAGCAGTACTTC. Amino acids: CAWSTGPEQYF. Looking up the rest from reference TRBV30 and TRBJ2-7 gives the full variable domain: SQTIHQWPATLVQPVGSPLSLECTVEGTSNPNLYWYRQAAGRGLQLLFYSVGIGQISSEVPQNLSASRPQDRQFILSSKKLLLSDSGFYLCAWSTGPEQYFGPGTRLTVT.

This clone was recorded once. This chain joins TRBV11-3 and TRBJ2-7, with unresolved D. CDR1 SGHNT and CDR2 YENEEA come from the germline V gene. V was trimmed by 5 bases and J by 0 bases, leaving 2 bases between them. The CDR3 spans 11 residues. The CDR3 DNA reads as TGTGCCAGCAGCCGCTCCTACGAGCAGTACTTC. This codes for CASSRSYEQYF.

J is TRBJ2-7 and V is TRBV6-6, with a weak D call TRBD1 (6 bases). This CDR3 is built from 14 residues. Deletions cut 5 bases from V and 3 bases from J, with 14 bases between. Germline V gene data show CDR1 as MNHNY and CDR2 as SVGAGI (reference sequence). The CDR3 DNA is TGTGCCAGCAGTAACCGGGACATCGACTACGAGCAGTACTTC. Protein: CASSNRDIDYEQYF.

Details on this clone: An end of the junction does not agree with germline; a read error may underlie this. The chain recombines TRBV7-7 with TRBJ2-3, with TRBD2 matching 8 bases. The CDR3 covers 15 residues. Germline CDR1 is SSHAT and CDR2 is FNYEAQ (reference sequence). The DNA for the CDR3 is TGTGCTAGCAGCTTAGGAGCGGGAGTGGGAGATACGCAGTATTTT. As protein: CASSLGAGVGDTQYF.

This sequence joins TRBV7-7 and TRBJ2-7; 12 nucleotides line up with TRBD2. Germline V CDR1 and CDR2: SSHAT, FNYEAQ (reference sequence). J lost 6 bases, V lost 5 bases, and 8 bases had no gene match. CDR3 length equals 15 residues. CDR3 sequence: CASSPTSGRASEQYF. CDR3 coding DNA: TGTGCCAGCAGCCCGACTAGCGGGAGAGCGTCCGAGCAGTACTTC.

The chain recombines TRBV2 with TRBJ1-5; TRBD1 matches at 7 bases. J gave up 6 bases and V 3 bases, and 8 bases lay outside the gene matches. This CDR3 is 15 amino acids long. Germline-derived CDR1 and CDR2 are SNHLY and FYNNEI. The CDR3 spells CASSDGRGGAQPQHF. The DNA for the CDR3 is TGTGCCAGCAGTGATGGCAGGGGGGGTGCTCAGCCCCAGCATTTT.

The sample holds one count of this clone. V and J are TRBV5-4 and TRBJ2-7, with D maybe TRBD2 (6 bases). V gave up 3 bases and J gave up 4 bases, with 14 bases separating them. Germline CDR1 and CDR2: SGHNT and YYREEE (reference sequence). The CDR3 has 14 residues. CDR3 protein: CASSSGRGAYEQYF. In DNA form, the CDR3 reads TGTGCCAGCAGCTCCGGGAGAGGGGCTTACGAGCAGTACTTC.

This clone was found once. This chain uses TRBV7-8 with TRBJ2-7, with a tentative D call TRBD1 (6 bases). V was pared by 2 bases and J by 6 bases, with 17 bases between. Looked up from germline, CDR1 is SGHVS and CDR2 is FQNEAQ. This CDR3 is 15 amino acids long. CDR3 DNA: TGTGCCAGCAGCTTACTGGGGGCAAATAAGGGCGAGCAGTACTTC. Translation: CASSLLGANKGEQYF. Full variable domain (missing parts from reference TRBV7-8 and TRBJ2-7): GAGVSQSPRYKVAKRGQDVALRCDPISGHVSLFWYQQALGQGPEFLTYFQNEAQLDKSGLPSDRFFAERPEGSVSTLKIQRTQQEDSAVYLCASSLLGANKGEQYFGPGTRLTVT.

The V call is TRBV10-3, the J call TRBJ1-4, with a weak D call TRBD1 (5 bases). The ends were cut back, 2 bases at V and 7 bases at J, with 8 bases in the middle. In germline, CDR1 is ENHRY, CDR2 SYGVKD. CDR3 size: 13 residues. CDR3 in DNA: TGTGCCATCAGTGAGAGGGGCTCTGAAAAACTGTTTTTT. It yields the protein CAISERGSEKLFF.

The chain couples TRBV7-6 to TRBJ2-7; D unresolved. V lost 1 base to trimming and J lost 3 bases, with 13 bases between them. The CDR3 consists of 15 residues. CDR1 is SGHVS, CDR2 FNYEAQ, per germline. The CDR3 sequence: CASSLERNRVYEQYF. As DNA, the CDR3 is TGTGCCAGCAGCTTAGAGAGGAATAGGGTCTACGAGCAGTACTTC.

This rearrangement joins TRBV7-3 to TRBJ1-5; 8 bases map to TRBD1. V shed 5 bases and J 15 bases; nucleotides not matched to a gene: 12. The CDR3 is made up of 13 amino acids. CDR1 is SGHTA, CDR2 FQGTGA, per germline. The CDR3 DNA reads as TGTGCCAGCAGCCCCTACCCGGGACAGGACTTGCATTTT. This codes for CASSPYPGQDLHF.

The chain links TRBV25-1 to TRBJ2-7, with 8 bases matching TRBD1. V dropped 3 bases and J dropped 2; count of bases not matched to a gene: 3. The CDR3 totals 14 residues. The V gene's germline CDR1 is MGHDK and CDR2 SYGVNS. DNA of the CDR3: TGTGCCAGCAGTGACCCGGGACAGGCCTACGAGCAGTACTTC. As protein: CASSDPGQAYEQYF.

The chain carries TRBV5-6 and TRBJ1-1; D is unclear. Germline V CDR1 and CDR2: SGHDT, YYEEEE. CDR3 length: 13 amino acids. V was clipped by 7 bases and J by 2 bases, with 12 bases between them. The CDR3 DNA is TGTGCCAGCGCTCTAGGTGTAAACACTGAAGCTTTCTTT. As protein: CASALGVNTEAFF.

This chain connects TRBV10-1 to TRBJ2-5; 8 positions agree with TRBD1. Germline V gene data show CDR1 as WNHNN and CDR2 as SYGVQD (reference sequence). The V gene end was trimmed by 7 bases and the J gene end by 5 bases; junction bases not matched to a gene: 18. The CDR3 runs 17 residues. CDR3 sequence reads: CASNRPGEDRAIETQYF. The CDR3 nucleotides read TGCGCCAGCAACCGCCCGGGAGAGGACAGGGCCATCGAGACCCAGTACTTC.

The chain is built from TRBV7-9 and TRBJ2-5, with 14 bases matching TRBD2. The CDR3 is made up of 14 amino acids. V dropped 9 bases and J dropped 5; count of bases not matched to a gene: 5. The germline V gene has CDR1 SEHNR and CDR2 FQNEAQ (reference sequence). Written as DNA, the CDR3 is TGTGCCAGGACCGGGACTAGCGGGAGTGAGACCCAGTACTTC. Translated: CARTGTSGSETQYF.

The chain uses TRBV29-1 and TRBJ2-2; 7 bases line up with TRBD1. Trimming took 6 bases from V and 7 from J; bases not matched to a gene: 11. Germline V gives CDR1 SQVTM, CDR2 ANQGSEA. CDR3 length: 14 amino acids. CDR3: CSVISDRVIGELFF. The CDR3 DNA is TGCAGCGTGATTTCCGACAGGGTCATCGGGGAGCTGTTTTTT.

The V gene is TRBV28, the J gene TRBJ2-7, with D perhaps TRBD2 (6 bases). The V and J ends lost 6 bases and 5 bases respectively, with 11 bases between them. CDR1 is MDHEN, CDR2 SYDVKM, per germline. The CDR3 length is 12 residues. The CDR3 is CASREGRDEQYF. CDR3 DNA sequence: TGTGCCAGCAGGGAGGGTCGGGACGAGCAGTACTTC.

The V and J genes are TRBV7-9 and TRBJ1-5; no clear D gene. V dropped 1 base and J dropped 0 bases, with 4 bases sitting between them. CDR3 length equals 14 residues. Germline V CDR1 and CDR2: SEHNR, FQNEAQ (reference sequence). CDR3 bases: TGTGCCAGCAGCTTAGAGGGTAGCAATCAGCCCCAGCATTTT. Its translation: CASSLEGSNQPQHF. Combining the CDR3 with reference TRBV7-9 and TRBJ1-5 gives the whole variable domain DTGVSQNPRHKITKRGQNVTFRCDPISEHNRLYWYRQTLGQGPEFLTYFQNEAQLEKSRLLSDRFSAERPKGSFSTLEIQRTEQGDSAMYLCASSLEGSNQPQHFGDGTRLSIL.

The chain combines TRBV29-1 with TRBJ2-1, with 9 bases matching TRBD2. Losses at the gene ends were 4 bases for V and 2 bases for J; bases not matched to a gene: 6. Germline V CDR1 and CDR2: SQVTM, ANQGSEA. The CDR3 is 15 amino acids. The CDR3 here is CSVGNSGRTYNEQFF. The CDR3 DNA follows: TGCAGCGTTGGGAACAGCGGGAGGACCTACAATGAGCAGTTCTTC.